Listed below are T cell receptor beta chains from one sample, sequenced in a study of blood T cell repertoires in COVID-19. The protocol was immunoSEQ multiplex PCR, while the TCRdb copy is restricted to in-frame clones and leaves out a portion. Among some 220,000 clones listed, almost 85% were seen once. Source material: peripheral blood. The origin of the receptors is a man aged 45-65 years with acute or convalescent COVID-19. CDR3s include the opening cysteine and the closing phenylalanine or tryptophan. D genes are given only for firm matches.

D	V	J	DNA	CDR3
TRBD1	TRBV5-4	TRBJ2-5	TGTGCCAGCAGCACCGGGACAGAGCAAGAGACCCAGTACTTC	CASSTGTEQETQYF
TRBD1	TRBV27	TRBJ2-7	TGTGCCAGCAGAAATCAGGGGGCGTCCTACGAGCAGTACTTC	CASRNQGASYEQYF
TRBD1	TRBV3-1/TRBV3-2	TRBJ1-2	TGTGCCAGCAGCCCCAGGACAGGGGGGGGCTACACCTTC	CASSPRTGGGYTF
-	TRBV30	TRBJ1-1	TGTGCCTGGAGGCCCGGTCTTAACACTGAAGCTTTCTTT	CAWRPGLNTEAFF
TRBD1	TRBV18	TRBJ1-4	TGTGCCAGCTCACCACCGGGACAGGGTCTGAATGAAAAACTGTTTTTT	CASSPPGQGLNEKLFF
TRBD1	TRBV7-9	TRBJ1-6	TGTGCCAGCAGCTCAGGGGGCTATAATTCACCCCTCCACTTT	CASSSGGYNSPLHF
TRBD1	TRBV5-1	TRBJ2-3	TGCGCCAGCAGCTTGGTGGCCAGGGGGCCCGGAGATACGCAGTATTTT	CASSLVARGPGDTQYF
TRBD2	TRBV18	TRBJ2-1	TGTGCCAGCTCTCGAGGGGCTAGCGGGAGTAATGAGCAGTTCTTC	CASSRGASGSNEQFF
TRBD2	TRBV5-6	TRBJ2-7	TGTGCCAGCAGCTCCCCGCAGCGGGAGGCCCACGAGCAGTACTTC	CASSSPQREAHEQYF
TRBD2	TRBV30	TRBJ2-1	TGTGCCTTGTCTGTAGCGGGAGGGCCGGGGCGTTACAATGAGCAGTTCTTC	CALSVAGGPGRYNEQFF
TRBD1	TRBV5-4	TRBJ2-7	TGTGCCAGCCGGGACAGTGACGTCTACGAGCAGTACTTC	CASRDSDVYEQYF
TRBD1	TRBV27	TRBJ2-7	TGTGCCAGCAGTTATTACGAAACAGGGGGCGAGCAGTACTTC	CASSYYETGGEQYF
-	TRBV6-1	TRBJ2-7	TGTGCCAGCAGTGAAATAGACAGACTTTTAAACTACGAGCAGTACTTC	CASSEIDRLLNYEQYF